The rows below give T cell receptor beta chains drawn from one sample of a study of blood T cell repertoires in COVID-19. Sequencing was performed with immunoSEQ multiplex PCR; in TCRdb, only in-frame clones are kept and a portion is missing. The sample shows under 200,000 clones, 88% of them seen only once. Sequencing input: peripheral blood. The receptor set was obtained from a man aged 18-30 years with active or convalescent COVID-19. Each CDR3 is given without its conserved first and last residue. Where a row states a size, it is once, few, many or the class of an expanded clone; other rows omit it.

v_gene: TRBV18; abundance: NA; CDR3aa: ASSPPETYTQY
v_gene: TRBV19; abundance: NA; CDR3aa: ASSPPGSGNGGELF
v_gene: TRBV18; abundance: NA; CDR3aa: ASSLNGQGTNNEQF
v_gene: TRBV7-8; abundance: NA; CDR3aa: ASSPGQLYGYT
v_gene: TRBV4-1; abundance: NA; CDR3aa: ASSQEGSSYNEQF
v_gene: TRBV29-1; abundance: NA; CDR3aa: SVEDRYNEKLF
v_gene: TRBV2; abundance: NA; CDR3aa: ASSEAFYGGSEQF
v_gene: TRBV7-6; abundance: NA; CDR3aa: ASSLRSGGPDTQY
v_gene: TRBV7-3; abundance: NA; CDR3aa: ASSLRTGGEQF
v_gene: TRBV19; abundance: NA; CDR3aa: ASSRVRGAQAGANVLT
v_gene: TRBV9; abundance: NA; CDR3aa: ASSVDPTGELF
v_gene: TRBV15; abundance: NA; CDR3aa: ATSSPGTPYNEQF
v_gene: TRBV24-1; abundance: NA; CDR3aa: ATSDSQEQF
v_gene: TRBV30; abundance: NA; CDR3aa: AWIGDRVETEAF
v_gene: TRBV7-3; abundance: NA; CDR3aa: ASSSNSGRVGGEQF
v_gene: TRBV7-2; abundance: few; CDR3aa: ASSLGTGVNTEAF
v_gene: TRBV3-1/TRBV3-2; abundance: NA; CDR3aa: ASSQATSAGTDTQY
v_gene: TRBV6-5; abundance: once; CDR3aa: ASSLFAGGEEKLF
v_gene: TRBV19; abundance: NA; CDR3aa: ASSPPGWQGGQETQY
v_gene: TRBV3-1/TRBV3-2; abundance: NA; CDR3aa: ASSPGSGNTIY
v_gene: TRBV7-2; abundance: NA; CDR3aa: ASSPSRGDYYNEQF
v_gene: TRBV1; abundance: NA; CDR3aa: TSSQDYQRGLDNEQF
v_gene: TRBV6-2/TRBV6-3; abundance: once; CDR3aa: ASSSSRRGRVYNEQF
v_gene: TRBV6-5; abundance: NA; CDR3aa: AAPKATEAF
v_gene: TRBV19; abundance: NA; CDR3aa: ASRDRRYEQY
v_gene: TRBV7-8; abundance: NA; CDR3aa: ASSLLSLVSGIYGYT
v_gene: TRBV5-1; abundance: NA; CDR3aa: ASSLSPMGGRNTDTQY
v_gene: TRBV19; abundance: few; CDR3aa: ASSIRGPNQPQH
v_gene: TRBV27; abundance: NA; CDR3aa: ASSLVQGGQPQH
v_gene: TRBV19; abundance: NA; CDR3aa: ASSIGPPGDAPLH
v_gene: TRBV7-6; abundance: NA; CDR3aa: ASSPLLTGRYGYT
v_gene: TRBV11-2; abundance: NA; CDR3aa: ASSTGTGGFWEQY
v_gene: TRBV25-1; abundance: NA; CDR3aa: ASSAYGTGRPYEQY
v_gene: TRBV19; abundance: NA; CDR3aa: ASTPTGAGYNEQF
v_gene: TRBV19; abundance: NA; CDR3aa: ASSQRAGRGGNTIY
v_gene: TRBV29-1; abundance: NA; CDR3aa: SAQGAGEVGYGYT
v_gene: TRBV29-1; abundance: once; CDR3aa: SADRNTGELF
v_gene: TRBV5-1; abundance: NA; CDR3aa: ASSLDRFSSYNSPLH
v_gene: TRBV5-1; abundance: NA; CDR3aa: ASSPVVSGNYNEQF
v_gene: TRBV6-5; abundance: once; CDR3aa: ASRQSQGEKLF